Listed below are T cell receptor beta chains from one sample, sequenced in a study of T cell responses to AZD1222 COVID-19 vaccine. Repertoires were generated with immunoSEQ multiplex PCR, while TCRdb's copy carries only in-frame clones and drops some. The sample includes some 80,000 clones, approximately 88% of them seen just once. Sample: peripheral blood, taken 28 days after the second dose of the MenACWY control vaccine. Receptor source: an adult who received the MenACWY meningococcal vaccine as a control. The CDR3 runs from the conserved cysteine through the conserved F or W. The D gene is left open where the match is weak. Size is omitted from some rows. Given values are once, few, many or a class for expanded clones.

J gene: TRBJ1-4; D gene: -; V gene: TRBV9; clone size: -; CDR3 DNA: TGTGCCAGCAGCTTGGACTGGGGGGCGGAAAAACTGTTTTTT; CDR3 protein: CASSLDWGAEKLFF
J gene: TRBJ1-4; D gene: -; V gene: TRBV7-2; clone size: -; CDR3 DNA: TGTGCCAGCAGCTCCAGACAAGATAATGAAAAACTGTTTTTT; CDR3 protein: CASSSRQDNEKLFF
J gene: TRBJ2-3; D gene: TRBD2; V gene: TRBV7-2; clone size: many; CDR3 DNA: TGTGCCAGCAGCTTAGGGGAGCGGGGGGGCACAGATACGCAGTATTTT; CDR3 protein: CASSLGERGGTDTQYF
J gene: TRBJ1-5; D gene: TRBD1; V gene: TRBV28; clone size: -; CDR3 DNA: TGTGCCAGCAGTCCCTTGGGGACAGGGGACAATCAGCCCCAGCATTTT; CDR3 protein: CASSPLGTGDNQPQHF
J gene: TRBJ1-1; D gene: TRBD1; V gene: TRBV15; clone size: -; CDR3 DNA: TGTGCCACCAGCAGCCTAGACAGGGATGGGGCTGAAGCTTTCTTT; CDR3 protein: CATSSLDRDGAEAFF
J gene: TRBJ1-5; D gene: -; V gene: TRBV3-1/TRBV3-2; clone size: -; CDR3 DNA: TGTGCCAGCAGCCTGGGACTTTATAGCAATCAGCCCCAGCATTTT; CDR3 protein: CASSLGLYSNQPQHF
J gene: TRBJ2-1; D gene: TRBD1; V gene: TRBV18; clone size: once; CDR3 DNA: TGTGCCAGCTCACCACCGGGACAGGGCTCCTACAATGAGCAGTTCTTC; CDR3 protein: CASSPPGQGSYNEQFF
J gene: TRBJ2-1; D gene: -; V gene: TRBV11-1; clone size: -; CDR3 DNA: TGTGCCAGCAGCTTAGATAGCCCGAATGAGCAGTTCTTC; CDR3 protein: CASSLDSPNEQFF
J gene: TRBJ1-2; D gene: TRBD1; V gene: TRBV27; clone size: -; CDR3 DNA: TGTGCCAGCAGTCGGACAGGGGGGAGGTCTAACTATGGCTACACCTTC; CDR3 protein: CASSRTGGRSNYGYTF
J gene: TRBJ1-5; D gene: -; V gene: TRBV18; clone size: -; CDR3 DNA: TGTGCCAGCTCGCTAACGGGGGAAAGTGGCAATCAGCCCCAGCATTTT; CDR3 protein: CASSLTGESGNQPQHF
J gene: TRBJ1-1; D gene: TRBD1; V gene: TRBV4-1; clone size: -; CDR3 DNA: TGCGCCAGCAGCCAACCGGACAGGCTTTCCACTGAAGCTTTCTTT; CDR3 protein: CASSQPDRLSTEAFF
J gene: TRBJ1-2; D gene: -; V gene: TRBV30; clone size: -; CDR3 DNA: TGTGCCTGGAGTGTACGAGGGCCTTACACCTTC; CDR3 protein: CAWSVRGPYTF
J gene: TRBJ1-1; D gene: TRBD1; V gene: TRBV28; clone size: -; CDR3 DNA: TGTGCCAGCAGTTCCCGGACAGGGCCTGAAGCTTTCTTT; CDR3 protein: CASSSRTGPEAFF
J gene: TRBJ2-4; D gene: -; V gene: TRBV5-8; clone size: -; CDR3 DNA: TGTGCCGTTAGTCGAGCCAAAAACATTCAGTACTTC; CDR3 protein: CAVSRAKNIQYF
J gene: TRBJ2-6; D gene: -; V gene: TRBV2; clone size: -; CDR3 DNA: TGTGCCAGCAGTGGCACACTATCCTCCATCTCTGGGGCCAACGTCCTGACTTTC; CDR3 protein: CASSGTLSSISGANVLTF
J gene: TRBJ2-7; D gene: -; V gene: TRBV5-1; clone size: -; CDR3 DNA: TGCGCCAGCAGCTTGGAGGTGGGACAGCGGGCCTACGAGCAGTACTTC; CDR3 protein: CASSLEVGQRAYEQYF
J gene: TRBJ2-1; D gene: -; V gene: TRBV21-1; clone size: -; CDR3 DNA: TGTGCCAGCCCGACCCCCCCACAGTCGATCAATGAGCAGTTCTTC; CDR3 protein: CASPTPPQSINEQFF
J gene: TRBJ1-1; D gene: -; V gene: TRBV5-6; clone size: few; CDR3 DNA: TGTGCCAGCAGCTTGGTGCTCCGTGGACTGAATTTGGGCACTGAAGCTTTCTTT; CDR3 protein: CASSLVLRGLNLGTEAFF
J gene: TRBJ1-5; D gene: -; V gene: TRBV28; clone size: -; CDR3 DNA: TGTGCCAGCTGGCGGGGGCATCAGCCCCAGCATTTT; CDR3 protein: CASWRGHQPQHF
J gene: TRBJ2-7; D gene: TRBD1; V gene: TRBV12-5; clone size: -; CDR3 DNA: TGTGCTAGTGGTTGGACAGGGGGTAGGGGCTCCTACGAGCAGTACTTC; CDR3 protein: CASGWTGGRGSYEQYF
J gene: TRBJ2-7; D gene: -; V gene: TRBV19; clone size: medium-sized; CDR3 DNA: TGTGCCAGTAGTATAGGTTTCGGGCTGGAGTACGAGCAGTACTTC; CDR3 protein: CASSIGFGLEYEQYF
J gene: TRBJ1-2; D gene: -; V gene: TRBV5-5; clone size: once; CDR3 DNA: TGTGCCAGCAGCACTCAAGTGCATAACTATGGCTACACCTTC; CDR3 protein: CASSTQVHNYGYTF
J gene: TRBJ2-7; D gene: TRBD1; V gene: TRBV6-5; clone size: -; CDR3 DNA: TGTGCCAGCACCCTCAGGGGGAGTAAGGACTACGAGCAGTACTTC; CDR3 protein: CASTLRGSKDYEQYF
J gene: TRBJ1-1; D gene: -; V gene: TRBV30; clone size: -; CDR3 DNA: TGTGCCTGGAGTTTGGGGCGGAACACTGAAGCTTTCTTT; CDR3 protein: CAWSLGRNTEAFF
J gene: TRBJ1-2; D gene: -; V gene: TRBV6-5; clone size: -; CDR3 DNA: TGTGCCAGCAAGGGGGGAGGTAACTATGGCTACACCTTC; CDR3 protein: CASKGGGNYGYTF
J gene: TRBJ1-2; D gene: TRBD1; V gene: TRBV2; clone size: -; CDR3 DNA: TGTGCCAGCGGAGGGGACAGGGGCACCGGCTACACCTTC; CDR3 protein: CASGGDRGTGYTF
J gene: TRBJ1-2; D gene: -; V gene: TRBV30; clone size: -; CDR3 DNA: TGTGCCTGGAGCCCAGACAGCTATGGCTACACCTTC; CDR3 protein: CAWSPDSYGYTF
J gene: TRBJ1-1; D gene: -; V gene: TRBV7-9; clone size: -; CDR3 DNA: TGTGCCAGCAGCTCGAGTGCCTGGGTCGTAGGAACTGAAGCTTTCTTT; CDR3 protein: CASSSSAWVVGTEAFF
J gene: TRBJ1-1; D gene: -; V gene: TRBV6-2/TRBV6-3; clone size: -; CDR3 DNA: TGTGCCAGCAGCCCGAAGTTACCGAACACTGAAGCTTTCTTT; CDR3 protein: CASSPKLPNTEAFF
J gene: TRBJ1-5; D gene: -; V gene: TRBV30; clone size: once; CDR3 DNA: TGTGCCTGGAGTGTAGGGGGAATGGGCAATCAGCCCCAGCATTTT; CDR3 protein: CAWSVGGMGNQPQHF
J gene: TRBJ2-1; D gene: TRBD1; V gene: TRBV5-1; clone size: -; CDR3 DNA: TGCGCCAGCAGCACCGGGACAGGGGCCTACAATGAGCAGTTCTTC; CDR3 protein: CASSTGTGAYNEQFF
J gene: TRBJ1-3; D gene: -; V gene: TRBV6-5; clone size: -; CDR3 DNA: TGTGCCAGCAGCCCGAGGGGGGAAACTGGAAACACCATATATTTT; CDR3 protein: CASSPRGETGNTIYF
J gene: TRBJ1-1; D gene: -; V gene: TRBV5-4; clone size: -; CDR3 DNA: TGTGCCAGCAGCTTGGCCCCCGGGGAGTTCACTGAAGCTTTCTTT; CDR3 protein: CASSLAPGEFTEAFF
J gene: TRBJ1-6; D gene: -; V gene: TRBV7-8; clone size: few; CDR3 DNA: TGTGCCAGCAGCCGAGGGGGGAGCTCCTATAATTCACCCCTCCACTTT; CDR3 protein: CASSRGGSSYNSPLHF
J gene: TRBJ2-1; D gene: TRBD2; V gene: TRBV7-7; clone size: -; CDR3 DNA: TGTGCCAGCAGCGAGGGACTAGAGGGTCACAATGAGCAGTTCTTC; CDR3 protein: CASSEGLEGHNEQFF
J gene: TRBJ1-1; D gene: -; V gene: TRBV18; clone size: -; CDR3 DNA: TGTGCCAGCTCACCAGGGGTTTTAGCACAGTCCCACACTGAAGCTTTCTTT; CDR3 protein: CASSPGVLAQSHTEAFF
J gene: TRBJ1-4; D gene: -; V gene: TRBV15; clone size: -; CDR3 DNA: TGTGCCACCAGCAGGGCCCTCGGGAGCCTGGAAAAACTGTTTTTT; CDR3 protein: CATSRALGSLEKLFF
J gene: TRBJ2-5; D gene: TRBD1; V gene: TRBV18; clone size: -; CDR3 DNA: TGTGCCAGCTCACTCCTCGGACAGGCGCAAGAGACCCAGTACTTC; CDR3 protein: CASSLLGQAQETQYF
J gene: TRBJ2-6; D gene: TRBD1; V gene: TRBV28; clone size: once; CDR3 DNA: TGTGCCAGCAGGACAGGGCGGGCCGGGGCCAACGTCCTGACTTTC; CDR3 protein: CASRTGRAGANVLTF
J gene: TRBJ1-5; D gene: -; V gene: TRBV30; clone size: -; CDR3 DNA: TGTGCCTGGAACGGGGGAAGCAATCAGCCCCAGCATTTT; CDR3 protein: CAWNGGSNQPQHF
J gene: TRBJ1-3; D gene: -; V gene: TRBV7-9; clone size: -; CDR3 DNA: TGTGCCAGCAGCTTCGGGGATGGTGGAAACACCATATATTTT; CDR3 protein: CASSFGDGGNTIYF
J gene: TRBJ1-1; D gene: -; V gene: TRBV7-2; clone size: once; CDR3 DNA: TGTGCCAGCAGCTTAGATGGGGGGCGAGTTACTGAAGCTTTCTTT; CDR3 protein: CASSLDGGRVTEAFF
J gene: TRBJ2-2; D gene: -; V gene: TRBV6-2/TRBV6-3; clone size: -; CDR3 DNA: TGTGCCAGCAGTTACTCCTCGGGTTGGTGGGGGAAGAACACCGGGGAGCTGTTTTTT; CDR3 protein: CASSYSSGWWGKNTGELFF
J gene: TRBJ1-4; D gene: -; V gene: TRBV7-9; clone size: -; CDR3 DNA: TGTGCCAGCAGCTTAGACAGCCCTGTGGGAGAAAAACTGTTTTTT; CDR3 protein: CASSLDSPVGEKLFF
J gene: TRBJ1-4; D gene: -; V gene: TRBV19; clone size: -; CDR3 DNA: TGTGCCAGTAGCCGGTCCAGAGAAAATGAAAAACTGTTTTTT; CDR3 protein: CASSRSRENEKLFF